These T cell receptor beta chains were read from a single sample in a study of cytomegalovirus exposure and HLA in healthy donors. Assay: immunoSEQ multiplex PCR; the TCRdb copy retains only in-frame clones and omits some. The table lists more than 95,000 clones, around 70% of them singletons, with around 1.7% in the top ten. Sequencing used PBMCs. The receptors shown here come from a woman between 18 and 29 years old in good health and CMV-seronegative. Each CDR3 is given with its conserved first and last residue. A D gene is named only where the DNA matches it firmly. The size field is filled for only some rows; it gives once, few, many or a size class.

j_gene | v_gene | abundance | d_gene | CDR3aa | CDR3nt
TRBJ2-1 | TRBV6-1 | - | - | CASSVAGGHNEQFF | TGTGCCAGCAGTGTGGCGGGTGGGCACAATGAGCAGTTCTTC
TRBJ2-7 | TRBV4-1 | - | - | CASSQGGLTVYEQYF | TGCGCCAGCAGCCAAGGTGGACTAACAGTGTACGAGCAGTACTTC
TRBJ2-6 | TRBV4-1 | - | TRBD1 | CASSQDGTGRANVLTF | TGCGCCAGCAGCCAAGATGGGACAGGACGGGCCAACGTCCTGACTTTC
TRBJ1-1 | TRBV21-1 | - | - | CASSISTIPGQGCTEAFF | TGTGCCAGCAGCATTAGCACCATTCCGGGACAGGGTTGCACTGAAGCTTTCTTT
TRBJ2-1 | TRBV7-2 | once | - | CASSLLLEQFF | TGTGCCAGCAGCTTATTACTTGAGCAGTTCTTC
TRBJ2-7 | TRBV10-1 | - | - | CASSERGTEQYF | TGCGCCAGCAGTGAGCGCGGGACGGAGCAGTACTTC
TRBJ2-3 | TRBV7-9 | once | TRBD2 | CASSSFEQLAGGGDTQYF | TGTGCCAGCAGTTCTTTCGAGCAGCTAGCGGGGGGCGGAGATACGCAGTATTTT
TRBJ1-1 | TRBV5-1 | - | TRBD1 | CASSLGDRGVGTEAFF | TGCGCCAGCAGCTTGGGGGACAGGGGTGTCGGAACTGAAGCTTTCTTT
TRBJ2-2 | TRBV7-6 | - | - | CASSLFSGGPNTGELFF | TGTGCCAGCAGCTTATTCTCCGGTGGGCCCAACACCGGGGAGCTGTTTTTT
TRBJ2-2 | TRBV5-1 | few | - | CASSLRLGGGGPLNTGELFF | TGCGCCAGCAGCTTGCGATTAGGTGGGGGGGGCCCCCTGAACACCGGGGAGCTGTTTTTT
TRBJ2-1 | TRBV6-5 | - | - | CASSYPRGPGSNEQFF | TGTGCCAGCAGTTACCCCAGGGGCCCCGGATCCAATGAGCAGTTCTTC
TRBJ2-3 | TRBV10-1 | - | TRBD2 | CASRRTSGDTDTQYF | TGCGCCAGCAGAAGGACTAGCGGGGATACAGATACGCAGTATTTT
TRBJ1-2 | TRBV13 | once | TRBD1 | CASSLEGTGGRSYGYTF | TGTGCCAGCAGCTTAGAGGGGACAGGGGGAAGAAGCTATGGCTACACCTTC
TRBJ2-1 | TRBV6-5 | - | - | CASSFMGTRNEQFF | TGTGCCAGCAGTTTTATGGGGACTCGCAATGAGCAGTTCTTC
TRBJ1-1 | TRBV10-2 | few | - | CATWAQPNTEAFF | TGCGCCACCTGGGCCCAGCCGAACACTGAAGCTTTCTTT
TRBJ2-7 | TRBV5-1 | - | - | CASSSAVEQYF | TGCGCCAGCAGCTCCGCAGTCGAGCAGTACTTC
TRBJ1-2 | TRBV25-1 | few | - | CASSDGGVGYTF | TGTGCCAGCAGTGACGGGGGGGTTGGCTACACCTTC